Below are 31 T cell receptor beta chains sequenced from a single sample in a study of T-cell memory formation after mild COVID-19. TCRdb redid the calling of the 5' RACE reads with MiXCR, one entry per CDR3 protein. This sample carries 250,000 or so distinct CDR3 sequences, roughly 9.4% of them seen once, and the ten largest clones take around 23%. Sequenced material: PBMCs or a T cell subset sorted from them (not recorded which). These receptors all come from a young man who had mild COVID-19 (a few samples of this study predate the infection). Cell type and time point are not known.

The chain joins TRBV7-6 to TRBJ2-3, with D unresolved. V lost 5 bases to trimming and J lost 6 bases, with 9 bases between them. The CDR3 is made up of 12 amino acids. The germline gives CDR1 SGHVS, CDR2 FNYEAQ. CDR3 nucleotides: TGTGCCAGCAGCGAGCTCTCGGATACGCAGTATTTT. This encodes CASSELSDTQYF.

The chain employs TRBV20-1 and TRBJ1-2; no firm D call. Trimming left V 4 bases short and J 0 bases short, with 9 bases between. Germline V gives CDR1 DFQATT, CDR2 SNEGSKA (reference sequence). The CDR3 is 13 residues long. The CDR3, as DNA: TGCAGTGCTACCACAGAGACTAACTATGGCTACACCTTC. Protein: CSATTETNYGYTF.

This chain uses TRBV7-9 with TRBJ2-2, with D possibly matching TRBD1 (5 bases). The CDR3 length is 15 residues. V was trimmed by 4 bases and J by 6 bases, leaving 15 bases between them. Germline CDR1 is SEHNR and CDR2 is FQNEAQ (reference sequence). The CDR3 spells CASSSLRRGSGELFF. CDR3 DNA: TGTGCCAGCAGCTCATTACGTAGGGGCTCCGGGGAGCTGTTTTTT.

The genes are TRBV20-1 and TRBJ1-2; D gene uncertain. Germline assignment: CDR1 DFQATT and CDR2 SNEGSKA (reference sequence). The CDR3 is 13 residues long. V was trimmed by 2 bases and J by 8 bases, leaving 15 bases between them. The CDR3 here is CSARTVPTWGYTF. The CDR3 region has the DNA TGCAGTGCTAGAACGGTACCTACGTGGGGCTACACCTTC.

The chain carries TRBV28 and TRBJ1-5, with D perhaps matching TRBD1 (5 bases). The length of the CDR3 is 12 residues. V dropped 8 bases and J dropped 4 bases, with 9 bases sitting between them. The germline CDR1 and CDR2 sequences are MDHEN and SYDVKM. This CDR3 is CASAAGNQPQHF. Written as DNA, the CDR3 is TGTGCCAGCGCTGCAGGGAATCAGCCCCAGCATTTT.

The chain uses TRBV6-2 or TRBV6-3 and TRBJ1-5; no reliable D call. The CDR3 has 16 residues. The germline CDR1 and CDR2 sequences are MNHEY and SVGEGT. Trimming cost V 2 bases and J 3 bases, with 14 bases left between them. CDR3 coding DNA: TGTGCCAGCAGTTACGTCGGCCCGCCCAACAATCAGCCCCAGCATTTT. This gives the protein CASSYVGPPNNQPQHF.

The V gene is TRBV12-3 or TRBV12-4, the J gene TRBJ2-7; D is tentatively TRBD1 or TRBD2 (5 bases each). The CDR3 covers 14 residues. Deletions cut 5 bases from V and 2 bases from J, with 13 bases between. CDR3 protein: CASSTGPQTYEQYF. The CDR3 bases are TGTGCCAGCAGTACGGGACCGCAGACCTACGAGCAGTACTTC.

This clonotype appeared a few times. The chain is built from TRBV4-1 and TRBJ1-5; unclear D gene. Looked up from germline, CDR1 is MGHRA and CDR2 is YSYEKL. Trimming took 4 bases from V and 0 from J, leaving 10 bases between them. The CDR3 is 15 amino acids. CDR3 in amino acids: CASSPPGYSNQPQHF. CDR3 DNA sequence: TGCGCCAGCAGCCCCCCGGGGTATAGCAATCAGCCCCAGCATTTT.

This clonotype was counted many times. The chain joins TRBV25-1 to TRBJ1-5, with D maybe TRBD1 (5 bases). This CDR3 has 12 residues. Germline values: CDR1 MGHDK, CDR2 SYGVNS. V was trimmed by 5 bases and J by 9 bases, leaving 11 bases between them. This CDR3 is CASSTPGGPQHF. CDR3 nucleotide sequence: TGTGCCAGCAGTACCCCCGGGGGGCCCCAGCATTTT.

The V gene is TRBV6-5, the J gene TRBJ1-1; D unclear. The CDR3 covers 13 residues. Per germline, CDR1 MNHEY and CDR2 SVGAGI. V was cut by 6 bases and J by 7 bases, with 15 bases left in between. The CDR3 nucleotides read TGTGCCAGCAGCCAGACTGCTCCGGGTGAAGCTTTCTTT. Translating it yields CASSQTAPGEAFF.

V is TRBV29-1 and J is TRBJ1-5; D gene uncertain. Germline CDR1 SQVTM, CDR2 ANQGSEA. The CDR3 is 14 residues long. The V end was cut by 4 bases, the J end by 0 bases, with 10 bases between. In DNA form, the CDR3 reads TGCAGCGTTGTCGCAGGAGATAGCAATCAGCCCCAGCATTTT. It is translated as CSVVAGDSNQPQHF.

This clonotype was seen only a few times. The CDR3 spells CASSPPRRDDEAFF. CDR3 DNA: TGTGCCAGCAGCCCCCCCAGGCGGGATGACGAAGCTTTCTTT. The chain is built from TRBV12-3 or TRBV12-4 and TRBJ1-1; D unresolved. V lost 6 bases and J lost 8, with 19 bases in between. The CDR3 has 14 amino acids.

This clonotype appeared a few times. The chain couples TRBV6-6 to TRBJ1-2, with 7 bases fitting TRBD1. V shed 0 bases and J 4 bases; nucleotides not matched to a gene: 2. The CDR3 length is 14 residues. CDR1 and CDR2 from the germline V gene are MNHNY and SVGAGI (reference sequence). The CDR3 region has the DNA TGTGCCAGCAGTTACTCGGCAGGGGGCTATGGCTACACCTTC. Its translation: CASSYSAGGYGYTF.

This clonotype was observed at least ten times. The gene calls are TRBV7-8 and TRBJ2-2; D not resolved. Deletions cut 8 bases from V and 1 base from J, with 8 bases between. Per the germline V gene, CDR1 is SGHVS and CDR2 is FQNEAQ. The CDR3 has 13 amino acids. The CDR3 sequence is CASGNRNTGELFF. CDR3 nucleotide sequence: TGTGCCAGCGGCAACAGGAACACCGGGGAGCTGTTTTTT.

The chain is built from TRBV4-3 and TRBJ2-7; D possibly matches TRBD1 or TRBD2 (5 bases each). The CDR3 has 15 amino acids. The germline V gene has CDR1 LGHNA and CDR2 YSLEER. Trimming pared 0 bases from V and 2 bases from J, leaving 11 bases between. The CDR3 sequence: CASSQEGQGAYEQYF. CDR3 bases: TGCGCCAGCAGCCAAGAAGGGCAGGGAGCCTACGAGCAGTACTTC.

This clonotype was seen a few times. The rearrangement uses TRBV6-2 or TRBV6-3 and TRBJ2-1; the match to TRBD1 covers 11 bases. The CDR3 contains 15 residues. Germline V CDR1 and CDR2: MNHEY, SVGEGT. J gave up 7 bases and V 6 bases, and 8 bases lay outside the gene matches. Here the CDR3 reads CASRGGTGGRNEQFF. CDR3 coding DNA: TGTGCCAGCAGGGGTGGGACAGGGGGACGGAATGAGCAGTTCTTC.

V usage is TRBV5-1 and J usage is TRBJ2-1; D is possibly TRBD1 (6 bases). V was cut by 0 bases and J by 10 bases, with 8 bases left in between. The CDR3 runs to 12 residues. Germline CDR1 is SGHRS and CDR2 is YFSETQ. Here the CDR3 reads CASSLGGREQFF. CDR3 DNA sequence: TGCGCCAGCAGCTTGGGGGGGCGGGAGCAGTTCTTC.

The DNA of the CDR3 is TGTGCCAGCAGCTTAGAGGCGCCTGGCTACACCTTC. This encodes CASSLEAPGYTF. This chain uses TRBV7-9 with TRBJ1-2; D is undetermined. V shed 1 base and J shed 7 bases, with 7 bases lying between them. The V gene's germline CDR1 is SEHNR and CDR2 FQNEAQ (reference sequence). The CDR3 consists of 12 residues.

There are a few counts of this clonotype. The V and J genes are TRBV7-9 and TRBJ1-2; 8 nucleotides agree with TRBD1. V shed 5 bases and J 6 bases; nucleotides not matched to a gene: 8. Germline V CDR1 and CDR2: SEHNR, FQNEAQ (reference sequence). The CDR3 has 14 residues. The CDR3 bases are TGTGCCAGCAGCCAATGGACAGGGTTGGATGGCTACACCTTC. Protein sequence: CASSQWTGLDGYTF.

At least ten counts were recorded for this clonotype. The gene calls are TRBV7-2 and TRBJ2-5; tentative D call: TRBD2 (6 bases). The germline gives CDR1 SGHTA, CDR2 FQGNSA. The CDR3 loop spans 14 amino acids. Trimming shortened V by 5 bases and J by 4 bases, and 14 bases separated the two germline ends. Here the CDR3 reads CASSALGGSETQYF. CDR3 DNA: TGTGCCAGCAGCGCTTTGGGGGGATCAGAGACCCAGTACTTC.

The chain employs TRBV30 and TRBJ1-5; 8 bases line up with TRBD1. The V gene's germline CDR1 is GTSNPN and CDR2 SVGIG (reference sequence). CDR3 length: 14 residues. The J segment lost 2 bases and the V segment lost 2 bases, leaving 2 bases of the junction unmatched. The CDR3 loop is CAWSPGQGNQPQHF. The CDR3 DNA reads as TGTGCCTGGAGTCCGGGACAGGGCAATCAGCCCCAGCATTTT.

The V call is TRBV5-6, the J call TRBJ2-7; 7 bases align to TRBD1. V lost 4 bases and J lost 1; bases outside the gene matches: 14. Per the germline V gene, CDR1 is SGHDT and CDR2 is YYEEEE. This CDR3 comprises 17 residues. The CDR3 spells CASSVTGVATLSYEQYF. The DNA for the CDR3 is TGTGCCAGCAGCGTAACAGGGGTCGCTACCCTTTCCTACGAGCAGTACTTC. The whole variable domain, filled in from reference TRBV5-6 and TRBJ2-7, reads DAGVTQSPTHLIKTRGQQVTLRCSPKSGHDTVSWYQQALGQGPQFIFQYYEEEERQRGNFPDRFSGHQFPNYSSELNVNALLLGDSALYLCASSVTGVATLSYEQYFGPGTRLTVT.

Only a few counts were recorded for this clonotype. The chain combines TRBV7-2 with TRBJ1-2, with 10 nucleotides matching TRBD1. The CDR3 sequence is 13 residues long. The germline CDR1 and CDR2 sequences are SGHTA and FQGNSA. Germline trimming cut 6 bases from V and 7 bases from J; bases unmatched to any gene: 5. DNA of the CDR3: TGTGCCAGCAGTTTCGACAGGGGGCCTGGCTACACCTTC. It specifies CASSFDRGPGYTF.

The chain combines TRBV7-9 with TRBJ1-6, with D hard to call. Per the germline V gene, CDR1 is SEHNR and CDR2 is FQNEAQ (reference sequence). The CDR3 runs to 13 residues. Trimming took off 6 bases at V and 6 bases at J, with 9 bases between the two ends. The CDR3 DNA is TGTGCCAGCAGACCGCCCCTTAATTCACCCCTCCACTTT. Amino acid sequence: CASRPPLNSPLHF.

In its sample, this clonotype was seen a few times. V is TRBV2 and J is TRBJ2-7; D remains unclear. Deletions cut 0 bases from V and 2 bases from J, with 14 bases between. Germline CDR1 reads SNHLY; CDR2 reads FYNNEI. This CDR3 comprises 16 residues. The CDR3 DNA reads as TGTGCCAGCAGTGAAGCGGCCCCCGGGTGGACCTACGAGCAGTACTTC. Translating it yields CASSEAAPGWTYEQYF. The full variable domain, in which reference TRBV2 and TRBJ2-7 provide the parts outside the CDR3, is EPEVTQTPSHQVTQMGQEVILRCVPISNHLYFYWYRQILGQKVEFLVSFYNNEISEKSEIFDDQFSVERPDGSNFTLKIRSTKLEDSAMYFCASSEAAPGWTYEQYFGPGTRLTVT.

This chain joins TRBV29-1 and TRBJ2-3; maybe TRBD2 (7 bases). V lost 8 bases and J 2 bases, leaving 11 bases between the germline ends. The germline CDR1 and CDR2 sequences are SQVTM and ANQGSEA. The CDR3 is made up of 12 amino acids. CDR3 protein: CSSGGLTDTQYF. The DNA of the CDR3 is TGCAGCTCCGGGGGGCTCACAGATACGCAGTATTTT.

This clonotype was detected a few times. CDR3 residues: CASSVQVQETQYF. CDR3 sequence (DNA): TGTGCCAGCAGTGTCCAGGTCCAAGAGACCCAGTACTTC. This rearrangement joins TRBV2 to TRBJ2-5; unclear D gene. Looked up from germline, CDR1 is SNHLY and CDR2 is FYNNEI. V lost 4 bases, J lost 1 base, and 7 bases lay in between. The CDR3 contains 13 residues.

This clonotype was recorded at least ten times. V is TRBV20-1 and J is TRBJ1-1; TRBD1 agrees at 7 bases. The CDR3 covers 15 residues. Germline CDR1 is DFQATT and CDR2 is SNEGSKA (reference sequence). After removal of 2 bases from V and 2 bases from J, the junction contained 8 bases not matched to a gene. As DNA, the CDR3 is TGCAGTGCTAGACAAGGGGGCAGTGTAAACACTGAAGCTTTCTTT. Translation: CSARQGGSVNTEAFF.

This chain joins TRBV6-6 and TRBJ1-4, with D possibly being TRBD1 (5 bases). Germline CDR1 is MNHNY and CDR2 is SVGAGI (reference sequence). Deletions cut 6 bases from V and 4 bases from J, with 18 bases between. The length of the CDR3 is 16 residues. The CDR3 loop reads CASRDHRQQLNEKLFF. The DNA of the CDR3 is TGTGCCAGCAGAGACCACAGACAGCAGCTTAATGAAAAACTGTTTTTT.

The sample holds a few counts of this clonotype. This sequence joins TRBV20-1 and TRBJ1-2; tentative D call: TRBD1 (6 bases). V was pared by 2 bases and J by 3 bases, with 25 bases between. CDR1 is DFQATT and CDR2 is SNEGSKA in the germline V gene (reference sequence). The CDR3 length is 18 residues. The CDR3 sequence: CSARLTPAAGASDYGYTF. The CDR3 DNA follows: TGCAGTGCTAGACTAACACCCGCCGCGGGGGCGTCAGACTATGGCTACACCTTC.

This clonotype came up a few times. The CDR3: CASSYLSEQYF. CDR3 coding DNA: TGTGCCAGCAGTTACTTGTCCGAGCAGTACTTC. The chain joins TRBV6-5 to TRBJ2-7; no clear D gene. This CDR3 spans 11 amino acids. The germline V and J ends were trimmed by 1 base and 6 bases, with 4 bases remaining between them. Per the germline V gene, CDR1 is MNHEY and CDR2 is SVGAGI.